This is a list of T cell receptor beta chains from one sample in a study of technical replicates of blood from several donors. Assay used: immunoSEQ multiplex PCR; TCRdb lists only in-frame clones, some missing. This sample has fewer than 80,000 clones, with 80% to 90% found just once. Sequencing was performed on PBMCs. All receptors come from a human donor in good health. Some clones in this sample may be carry-over from other donors' samples. Both conserved end residues are trimmed from each CDR3. Fields, in order: J gene, V gene, clone size, CDR3 protein. Not all rows give a size; the values are once, few, many and, for expanded clones, a class.

J gene: TRBJ2-2; V gene: TRBV4-3; clone size: -; CDR3 protein: ASSQEDAGGRTGELF
J gene: TRBJ2-5; V gene: TRBV9; clone size: once; CDR3 protein: ASSARLDRTETQY
J gene: TRBJ2-7; V gene: TRBV6-5; clone size: -; CDR3 protein: ASSPGLAESYEQY
J gene: TRBJ2-3; V gene: TRBV10-3; clone size: -; CDR3 protein: AIRGTSGGAPDTQY
J gene: TRBJ2-1; V gene: TRBV7-2; clone size: -; CDR3 protein: ASSSGLAGGEQF
J gene: TRBJ1-1; V gene: TRBV7-8; clone size: -; CDR3 protein: ASSHLGQGVTEAF
J gene: TRBJ2-6; V gene: TRBV6-5; clone size: -; CDR3 protein: ASSPEGTGANVLT
J gene: TRBJ2-5; V gene: TRBV6-5; clone size: -; CDR3 protein: ASSYYQTRETQY
J gene: TRBJ2-7; V gene: TRBV11-2; clone size: -; CDR3 protein: ASSLDVNYEQY
J gene: TRBJ2-7; V gene: TRBV5-1; clone size: -; CDR3 protein: ASSFLGGSSYEQY
J gene: TRBJ2-7; V gene: TRBV11-1; clone size: -; CDR3 protein: ASSLGLAETYEQY
J gene: TRBJ2-1; V gene: TRBV9; clone size: -; CDR3 protein: ASSVGGTSFNEQF
J gene: TRBJ1-4; V gene: TRBV30; clone size: -; CDR3 protein: AWGPHRARGEKLF
J gene: TRBJ2-2; V gene: TRBV6-6; clone size: once; CDR3 protein: ASSSRGRDTGELF
J gene: TRBJ1-3; V gene: TRBV29-1; clone size: -; CDR3 protein: SVGGGQGRNTIY
J gene: TRBJ2-7; V gene: TRBV4-1; clone size: few; CDR3 protein: ASSHAVAGRHPSYEQY
J gene: TRBJ2-5; V gene: TRBV6-1; clone size: -; CDR3 protein: ASASGDEGAETQY
J gene: TRBJ2-7; V gene: TRBV11-2; clone size: -; CDR3 protein: ASSLGAGPYEQY
J gene: TRBJ2-5; V gene: TRBV5-6; clone size: -; CDR3 protein: ASSLGRGLLETQY
J gene: TRBJ1-2; V gene: TRBV2; clone size: -; CDR3 protein: ASNPGPYGYT
J gene: TRBJ2-2; V gene: TRBV9; clone size: -; CDR3 protein: ASSVQPASGELF
J gene: TRBJ2-3; V gene: TRBV5-1; clone size: -; CDR3 protein: ASTIAPQTDTQY
J gene: TRBJ1-2; V gene: TRBV4-2; clone size: -; CDR3 protein: ASSQELRGANYGYT
J gene: TRBJ1-2; V gene: TRBV5-1; clone size: few; CDR3 protein: ASSFDRVNYGYT
J gene: TRBJ2-2; V gene: TRBV7-2; clone size: -; CDR3 protein: ASSLVGSGGELF
J gene: TRBJ1-1; V gene: TRBV9; clone size: -; CDR3 protein: ASSVGRGWETEAF
J gene: TRBJ1-3; V gene: TRBV4-1; clone size: -; CDR3 protein: ASSQGSGSGNTIY
J gene: TRBJ1-2; V gene: TRBV5-1; clone size: -; CDR3 protein: ASSQVQGRDGYT
J gene: TRBJ2-1; V gene: TRBV4-1; clone size: -; CDR3 protein: ASSGLAGADEQF
J gene: TRBJ2-7; V gene: TRBV15; clone size: -; CDR3 protein: ATSRDPSLADYEQY
J gene: TRBJ2-3; V gene: TRBV7-2; clone size: -; CDR3 protein: ASSWGGTDTQY
J gene: TRBJ2-7; V gene: TRBV11-3; clone size: -; CDR3 protein: ASSPGQGASGTYEQY
J gene: TRBJ2-5; V gene: TRBV25-1; clone size: -; CDR3 protein: ASSPGLQETQY
J gene: -; V gene: TRBV30; clone size: -; CDR3 protein: ARLDTSTYEQY
J gene: TRBJ2-2; V gene: TRBV7-2; clone size: -; CDR3 protein: ASSSATGYTGELF
J gene: TRBJ2-6; V gene: TRBV23-1; clone size: -; CDR3 protein: ASSQSPSGSLAGANVLT
J gene: TRBJ1-6; V gene: TRBV6-5; clone size: few; CDR3 protein: ASSCAGQNSPLH
J gene: TRBJ2-7; V gene: TRBV7-6; clone size: -; CDR3 protein: ASSPTSLGSYEQY
J gene: TRBJ2-1; V gene: TRBV6-1; clone size: -; CDR3 protein: ASTRTGTYNEQF
J gene: TRBJ1-6; V gene: TRBV25-1; clone size: -; CDR3 protein: ASSAGGTNSPLH
J gene: TRBJ1-1; V gene: TRBV9; clone size: -; CDR3 protein: ASSARKGTDTEAF